This is a list of T cell receptor beta chains from one sample in a study of OX40 agonist ivuxolimab in advanced cancers. This table comes from immunoSEQ multiplex PCR, and its TCRdb copy is limited to in-frame clones, with some not included. Found here are roughly 34,000 clones, around 80% of them singletons; the top ten hold approximately 9.9%. The source was CD4+ or CD8+ T cells sorted from blood, collected in a trial of the OX40 agonist ivuxolimab. Receptors originate from an adult with an advanced solid tumor such as melanoma, head and neck, liver or kidney cancer. Each CDR3 is given with its conserved first and last residue. D genes are given only for firm matches. Expanded clones get a size class; other rows say once, few or many, or leave the size out.

j_call	cdr3_length	v_call	d_call	clone_size	cdr3_nt	cdr3_aa
TRBJ1-2	12	TRBV6-1	-	-	TGTGCCAGCAACTTAGTAGGAGGTGGCTACACCTTC	CASNLVGGGYTF
TRBJ1-1	17	TRBV19	-	-	TGTGCCAGTAGTATAGTCGGAGCGGGCTTAGGGAGCACTGAAGCTTTCTTT	CASSIVGAGLGSTEAFF
TRBJ1-1	12	TRBV11-1	-	-	TGTGCCAGCAGGGAAGGGGGCACTGAAGCTTTCTTT	CASREGGTEAFF
TRBJ2-5	15	TRBV19	-	-	TGTGCCAGTAGTCGGACACTAAGTTCCCAAGAGACCCAGTACTTC	CASSRTLSSQETQYF
TRBJ2-1	14	TRBV6-1	TRBD2	-	TGTGCCAGCAGGACTAGCGGGGGGTACAATGAGCAGTTCTTC	CASRTSGGYNEQFF
TRBJ2-7	12	TRBV28	-	-	TGTGCCAGCAGCCAACAAACATACGAGCAGTACTTC	CASSQQTYEQYF
TRBJ2-6	15	TRBV7-9	-	-	TGTGCCAGCAGCTTCACAGGGACTGGGGCCAACGTCCTGACTTTC	CASSFTGTGANVLTF
TRBJ2-3	15	TRBV5-1	TRBD1	-	TGCGCCAGCAGCTTCCACAGGGGGCAGGCAGATACGCAGTATTTT	CASSFHRGQADTQYF
TRBJ1-4	14	TRBV28	-	-	TGTGCCAGCAGTTTCGAGAACTCTAATGAAAAACTGTTTTTT	CASSFENSNEKLFF
TRBJ2-1	15	TRBV28	TRBD2	large	TGTGCCAGCAGTTCTAGCGGGGGGGCCGGAAATGAGCAGTTCTTC	CASSSSGGAGNEQFF
TRBJ1-3	16	TRBV18	TRBD1	-	TGTGCCAGCTCACCACCGACAGGGGGCGTCACAAACACCATATATTTT	CASSPPTGGVTNTIYF
TRBJ2-3	13	TRBV30	-	-	TGTGCCTGGAGTCTCTGGGGCACAGATACGCAGTATTTT	CAWSLWGTDTQYF
TRBJ1-5	15	TRBV15	-	once	TGTGCCACCAGCAGAGATTCAAGGGTCAATCAGCCCCAGCATTTT	CATSRDSRVNQPQHF
TRBJ2-7	13	TRBV11-2	-	-	TGTGCCAGCAGCTTGCGCGGGCACTACGAGCAGTACTTC	CASSLRGHYEQYF
TRBJ1-1	14	TRBV11-3	-	-	TGTGCCAGCAGCTTAGGGGGACTGAACACTGAAGCTTTCTTT	CASSLGGLNTEAFF
TRBJ1-1	13	TRBV18	-	-	TGTGCCAGCTCACCAGGGGTTAGCACTGAAGCTTTCTTT	CASSPGVSTEAFF
TRBJ1-2	14	TRBV14	-	-	TGTGCCAGCAGCCAAGAGGGAGGGAACTATGGCTACACCTTC	CASSQEGGNYGYTF
TRBJ1-3	15	TRBV6-5	TRBD1	-	TGTGCCAGCAGACAGGGGTCCACCTCTGGAAACACCATATATTTT	CASRQGSTSGNTIYF